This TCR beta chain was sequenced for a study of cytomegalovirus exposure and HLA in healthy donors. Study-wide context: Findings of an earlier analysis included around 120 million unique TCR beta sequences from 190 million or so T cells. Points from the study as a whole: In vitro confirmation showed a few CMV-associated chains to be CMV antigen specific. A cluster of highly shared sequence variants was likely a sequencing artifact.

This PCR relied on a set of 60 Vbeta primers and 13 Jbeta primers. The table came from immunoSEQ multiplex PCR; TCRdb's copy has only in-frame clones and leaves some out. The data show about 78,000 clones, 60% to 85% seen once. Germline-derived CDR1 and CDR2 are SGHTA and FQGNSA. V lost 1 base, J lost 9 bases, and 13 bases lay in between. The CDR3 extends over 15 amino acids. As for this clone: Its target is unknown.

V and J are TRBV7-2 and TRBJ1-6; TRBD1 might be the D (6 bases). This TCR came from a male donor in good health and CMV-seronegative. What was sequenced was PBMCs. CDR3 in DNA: TGTGCCAGCAGCTTAGAGGGAGGGGGTGGTTCACCCCTCCACTTT. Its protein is CASSLEGGGGSPLHF.